This entry lists 10 T cell receptor beta chains sequenced from one sample in a study of T cells in Graves' hyperthyroidism and ophthalmopathy. RNA transcripts gave rise to amplified TCR beta CDR3 regions. RT-PCR in the first round (using the HTBI primer set) targeted the TCR CDR3. Each CDR3 protein is one row after TCRdb ran MiXCR on the multiplex PCR reads. The table has around 420,000 distinct CDR3 sequences, around 16% seen once; the top ten hold around 7.3%. The sequenced material came from blood. Receptors originate from a woman aged 18-29 years with Graves' hyperthyroidism.

This clonotype was counted ten times or more. The chain is built from TRBV7-9 and TRBJ2-1, with D perhaps given as TRBD1 or TRBD2 (6 bases each). The CDR3 is made up of 15 amino acids. V was pared by 7 bases and J by 8 bases, with 21 bases between. The germline gives CDR1 SEHNR, CDR2 FQNEAQ (reference sequence). The CDR3 spells CASTRGPTSSDEQFF. CDR3 DNA sequence: TGTGCCAGCACCCGGGGGCCGACTAGTTCAGATGAGCAGTTCTTC.

In its sample, this clonotype was seen many times. The chain employs TRBV20-1 and TRBJ2-7; no firm D call. This CDR3 is 11 amino acids long. Deletions cut 4 bases from V and 6 bases from J, with 10 bases between. CDR1 DFQATT and CDR2 SNEGSKA come from the germline V gene (reference sequence). The chain's CDR3 is CSANNLGEQYF. The CDR3 DNA reads TGCAGTGCTAACAATCTCGGCGAGCAGTACTTC.

Ten or more counts support this clonotype. The CDR3 DNA follows: TGTGCCAGCAGCTCCTCGAACCGGAATGAGCAGTTCTTC. Translated, it gives CASSSSNRNEQFF. This chain joins TRBV12-3 or TRBV12-4 and TRBJ2-1; D unresolved. V was clipped by 6 bases and J by 7 bases, with 13 bases between them. There are 13 residues in the CDR3.

This clonotype was counted a few times. The chain recombines TRBV12-3 or TRBV12-4 with TRBJ1-3, with D perhaps matching TRBD1 (6 bases). The CDR3 totals 14 residues. Trimming took 5 bases from V and 8 from J, leaving 16 bases between them. The CDR3 DNA reads TGTGCCAGCAGTCCCGACAGGTTTGTGGACACCATATATTTT. This codes for CASSPDRFVDTIYF.

Comment on this clonotype: One end of the junction varies from germline; a read error may be responsible. The chain is built from TRBV7-3 and TRBJ2-5; 9 nucleotides line up with TRBD2. The CDR3 covers 16 residues. Germline CDR1 SGHTA, CDR2 FQGTGA. The CDR3 protein is CASSPSLAGSQETQYF. In DNA form, the CDR3 reads TGCGCCAGCAGCCCCTCCCTAGCGGGGAGCCAGGAGACCCAGTACTTC.

This clonotype is a singleton in its sample. The rearrangement joins TRBV5-5 to TRBJ2-3, with 8 bases lining up with TRBD1. Germline V CDR1 and CDR2: SGHKS, YYEKEE (reference sequence). The CDR3 spans 16 residues. The junction had 7 bases not matched to a gene; V was cut back by 0 bases and J by 4 bases. The CDR3, as DNA: TGTGCCAGCAGCTTGGGCGTGACAGGGGAGGCAGATACGCAGTATTTT. This codes for CASSLGVTGEADTQYF.

This clonotype was observed a few times. Here the CDR3 reads CASSLQGRNGYTF. Written as DNA, the CDR3 is TGTGCCAGCAGTCTTCAGGGAAGGAATGGCTACACCTTC. The chain links TRBV27 to TRBJ1-2; D might be TRBD1 (5 bases). There are 13 residues in the CDR3. Germline V lookup: CDR1 MNHEY, CDR2 SMNVEV (reference sequence). Trimming shortened V by 5 bases and J by 6 bases, and 13 bases separated the two germline ends.

This clonotype has more than one count but fewer than ten. J is TRBJ2-5 and V is TRBV14, with D possibly matching TRBD2 (6 bases). This CDR3 contains 15 residues. The ends were cut back, 1 base at V and 6 bases at J, with 15 bases in the middle. Germline CDR1 SGHDN, CDR2 FVKESK. The DNA for the CDR3 is TGTGCCAGCAGCCAAGCCCCGGGGGTCCAGAAGACCCAGTACTTC. It specifies CASSQAPGVQKTQYF.

The chain employs TRBV7-2 and TRBJ2-5, with D perhaps TRBD2 (6 bases). The V and J ends lost 2 bases and 1 base respectively, with 17 bases between them. CDR1 and CDR2 from the germline V gene are SGHTA and FQGNSA. This CDR3 spans 17 amino acids. DNA for the CDR3: TGTGCCAGCAGCTTATCGCCCCCCGGGGAGGCCCAAGAGACCCAGTACTTC. Its translation is CASSLSPPGEAQETQYF.

This clonotype was seen at least ten times. The rearrangement links TRBV12-3 or TRBV12-4 to TRBJ2-1; D gene ambiguous. The CDR3 has 13 residues. Trimming took 1 base from V and 5 from J, leaving 6 bases between them. CDR3 coding DNA: TGTGCCAGCAGTTTAGACCGGGACAATGAGCAGTTCTTC. It encodes CASSLDRDNEQFF.